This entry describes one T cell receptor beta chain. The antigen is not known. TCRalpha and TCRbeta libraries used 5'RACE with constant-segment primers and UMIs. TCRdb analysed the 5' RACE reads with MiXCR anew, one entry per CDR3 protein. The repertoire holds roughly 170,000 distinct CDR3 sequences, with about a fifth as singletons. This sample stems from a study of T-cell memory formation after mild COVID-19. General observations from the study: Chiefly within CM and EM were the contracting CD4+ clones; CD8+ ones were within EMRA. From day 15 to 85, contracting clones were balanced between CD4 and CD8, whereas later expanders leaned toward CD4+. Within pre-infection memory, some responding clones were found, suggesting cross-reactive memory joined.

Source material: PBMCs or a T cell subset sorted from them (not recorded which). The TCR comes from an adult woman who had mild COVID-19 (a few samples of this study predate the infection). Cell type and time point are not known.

CDR3: CASSALGLAGFNEQFF. The CDR3 DNA sequence: TGTGCCAGCAGCGCCCTGGGACTAGCGGGTTTCAATGAGCAGTTCTTC. The chain employs TRBV9 and TRBJ2-1, with 12 bases aligning to TRBD2. From germline, CDR1 is SGDLS and CDR2 YYNGEE. Trimming took 3 bases from V and 6 from J; bases not matched to a gene: 7. The CDR3 has 16 residues.